This TCR beta chain was sequenced in a study of blood T cell repertoires in COVID-19 (dated by TCRdb to about 2020). At the level of the whole study: Samples covering the acute and convalescent phases of COVID-19 were provided by collaborators in the United States, Italy and Spain. Nearly every sample came with metadata listing a de-identified subject ID, COVID-19 status, age in years and sex. The samples were drawn from the first 160 participants of the ongoing ImmuneRACE study and from some 1,300 subjects provided by 6 global collaborators. Subjects who had been exposed to COVID-19, were actively infected with it, or had recovered from it provided the deeply sampled blood TCRbeta repertoires that made up the dataset. The prospective study material was composed of cDNA or gDNA derived from T cells, B-cell-depleted T cells, or PBMCs. The repertoires were released in a freely available public database intended as a resource for research on the immune response to SARS-CoV-2. Where available, HLA class I and class II types were obtained from metadata supplied by the sample provider rather than from assay-based typing. General conclusions and limits of the study: The quantity of clinical and demographic metadata differed by source and by participant and was supplied without curation.

TCRbeta CDR3 regions were amplified from genomic DNA by means of the immunoSEQ Assay, a bias-controlled multiplex PCR. The authors' pipeline ran thus. The number of nucleated cells in each sample was estimated by amplification of reference gene primers within the assay. To quantify the absolute abundance of each unique TCRbeta CDR3 rearrangement, sequence reads were collapsed and filtered. For each sample, productive Simpson clonality was calculated as the square root of Simpson's diversity index across productive rearrangements. Imported from immuneACCESS, the table was reduced by TCRdb to in-frame sequences with V and J called. These copies leave out some clones; in studies compared against another copy, an unresolved V gene accounts for under half, and the cause of the remainder is not known. From that table come the V and J calls and clone size; the DNA was used to work out D and trimming. Counted in this sample were roughly 410,000 clones; more than 75% of them appeared once. Approximately 2.4% of the sample lies in the top ten.

In Seattle, one collaborating source enrolled patients while the infection was active and tracked those patients longitudinally over the course of disease. Collaborating institutions collected whole blood in K2EDTA tubes following their own protocols. For TCRbeta analysis, collaborators shipped samples as frozen whole blood, isolated PBMCs, or DNA extracted from either of those sample types. V and J are truncated by 8 bases and 0 bases respectively, leaving an intervening sequence of 20 bases. CDR1 and CDR2, looked up from the germline V gene, are SGHAT and FQNNGV. Measured from the cysteine to the phenylalanine, the CDR3 is 18 residues long. CDR3 DNA is the only sequence kept; it has 54 bases, read in frame from the first base. With regard to this clone: Its binding antigen is unknown. No quality values exist for individual bases; no much larger clone is one base distant.

This sequence originates from a woman in her sixties with COVID-19, enrolled during active disease. The sequencing input was peripheral blood. This chain joins TRBV11-2 to TRBJ2-6, and possibly TRBD2, on 7 matching bases. CDR3 reads: CASPAGAGPSSGANVLTF. The bases are TGTGCCAGCCCGGCGGGGGCAGGTCCTTCCTCTGGGGCCAACGTCCTGACTTTC.